A single sample is the source of the 14 T cell receptor beta chains below, sequenced in a study of cytomegalovirus exposure and HLA in healthy donors. PCR was performed using 60 Vbeta and 13 Jbeta primers. TCRdb's copy holds only in-frame clones and misses some; the assay was immunoSEQ multiplex PCR. This sample's table reports over 65,000 clones. The sample taken for sequencing was PBMCs. These receptor sequences come from a woman aged 25 to 39 in good health and CMV-seronegative.

The chain employs TRBV2 and TRBJ1-1; 8 bases fit TRBD1. This CDR3 is 14 amino acids long. CDR1 SNHLY and CDR2 FYNNEI come from the germline V gene. Trimming at V came to 7 bases and at J to 4 bases, leaving 8 bases not matched to a gene. The CDR3, as DNA: TGTGCCAGCAAACTGGACAGGGTGGTCACTGAAGCTTTCTTT. It translates to CASKLDRVVTEAFF.

The chain couples TRBV6-1 to TRBJ1-3; D not resolved. The CDR3 is 13 amino acids. V was clipped by 10 bases and J by 4 bases, with 14 bases between them. Germline values: CDR1 MNHNS, CDR2 SASEGT. The CDR3 bases are TGTGCCACCCTGGAGGGCCGAGGAAACACCATATATTTT. Translated: CATLEGRGNTIYF.

The chain recombines TRBV29-1 with TRBJ1-1; 9 bases agree with TRBD1. V lost 6 bases and J lost 5; bases outside the gene matches: 13. The CDR3 has 15 residues. Germline V gene lookup returns CDR1 SQVTM and CDR2 ANQGSEA. The CDR3 loop reads CSVERTGAPRTEAFF. The CDR3 coding sequence is TGCAGCGTCGAAAGGACAGGGGCCCCGAGGACTGAAGCTTTCTTT.

This chain joins TRBV6-1 and TRBJ1-5, with 7 bases that match TRBD1. Germline loops: CDR1 MNHNS, CDR2 SASEGT. There are 15 residues in the CDR3. Unmatched junction bases numbered 5, after V lost 5 bases and J lost 1 base. Written as DNA, the CDR3 is TGTGCCAGCAGTTTCCAGGACAGGAGCAATCAGCCCCAGCATTTT. Amino acid sequence: CASSFQDRSNQPQHF.

This chain uses TRBV5-8 with TRBJ1-4; TRBD1 is a possible D gene (6 bases). The CDR3 extends over 14 amino acids. The V and J ends lost 4 bases and 3 bases respectively, with 10 bases between them. Germline V gene data show CDR1 as SGHTS and CDR2 as YDEGEE. The CDR3 reads CASSMGASNEKLFF. The CDR3 DNA follows: TGTGCCAGCAGCATGGGGGCGTCTAATGAAAAACTGTTTTTT.

Comments on this clone: This sample includes further DNA sequences coding for the same CDR3. CDR3: CASSLRTGGTEAFF. The CDR3 DNA sequence: TGCGCCAGCAGCTTACGGACAGGGGGCACTGAAGCTTTCTTT. The genes are TRBV5-1 and TRBJ1-1; TRBD1 matches at 10 bases. Germline-derived CDR1 and CDR2 are SGHRS and YFSETQ. CDR3 length: 14 amino acids. V lost 2 bases to trimming and J lost 4 bases; unmatched junction nucleotides: 2.

The chain has TRBV6-1 and TRBJ2-3, with TRBD2 as a possible D gene (5 bases). The CDR3 runs 13 residues. V was shortened by 9 bases and J by 4 bases, with 14 bases between the two germline ends. Germline CDR1 and CDR2: MNHNS and SASEGT. The CDR3 here is CASSRDPADTQYF. CDR3 sequence (DNA): TGTGCCAGTAGCCGGGATCCAGCAGATACGCAGTATTTT.

The chain employs TRBV15 and TRBJ2-7; a weak D match, TRBD2 (6 bases). The CDR3 loop spans 14 amino acids. The V gene's germline CDR1 is LNHNV and CDR2 YYDKDF (reference sequence). The ends were cut back, 5 bases at V and 1 base at J, with 12 bases in the middle. CDR3 in amino acids: CATSSRESSYEQYF. Written as DNA, the CDR3 is TGTGCCACCAGCTCTCGGGAGTCGTCCTACGAGCAGTACTTC.

V and J are TRBV18 and TRBJ2-5; 9 bases line up with TRBD1. Germline lookup yields CDR1 KGHSH and CDR2 LQKENI. The CDR3 covers 13 residues. J lost 4 bases, V lost 6 bases, and 3 bases had no gene match. CDR3 in amino acids: CASSPDRGETQYF. The CDR3 bases are TGTGCCAGCTCTCCGGACAGGGGAGAGACCCAGTACTTC.

V usage is TRBV6-1 and J usage is TRBJ2-3; 8 nucleotides agree with TRBD1. The germline V gene has CDR1 MNHNS and CDR2 SASEGT. V lost 6 bases to trimming and J lost 3 bases; unmatched junction nucleotides: 8. The CDR3 covers 15 residues. The CDR3 coding sequence is TGTGCCAGCAGCTCAAACAGGGGGAAGACAGATACGCAGTATTTT. Translating it yields CASSSNRGKTDTQYF.

The chain has TRBV19 and TRBJ1-2; the match to TRBD1 covers 7 bases. The CDR3 consists of 14 residues. V shed 9 bases, J shed 5 bases, and the junction held 12 bases outside the gene matches. Germline CDR1 is LNHDA and CDR2 is SQIVND (reference sequence). CDR3 residues: CASGWAGTAYGYTF. The CDR3, as DNA: TGTGCCAGCGGCTGGGCCGGGACAGCGTATGGCTACACCTTC.

The V call is TRBV29-1, the J call TRBJ2-7, with 8 bases that match TRBD1. CDR1 SQVTM and CDR2 ANQGSEA come from the germline V gene. CDR3 length: 15 residues. V trimming: 7 bases; J trimming: 5 bases; junction bases outside the gene matches: 16. The CDR3 here is CSARPGQGRRDEQYF. The CDR3 DNA is TGCAGCGCTAGACCAGGACAGGGTCGGAGGGACGAGCAGTACTTC.

The chain recombines TRBV28 with TRBJ1-2, with 9 bases aligning to TRBD1. Germline V CDR1 and CDR2: MDHEN, SYDVKM. J gave up 4 bases and V 3 bases, and 15 bases lay outside the gene matches. CDR3 length: 18 residues. This CDR3 reads CASSFFALQTGGTYGYTF. As DNA, the CDR3 is TGTGCCAGCAGTTTTTTTGCTCTCCAGACAGGGGGTACCTATGGCTACACCTTC.

The CDR3 reads CASSYSRADTQYF. The CDR3 region has the DNA TGTGCCAGCAGTTACTCCAGGGCAGATACGCAGTATTTT. The genes are TRBV6-6 and TRBJ2-3; a possible D gene is TRBD1 (5 bases). Germline lookup yields CDR1 MNHNY and CDR2 SVGAGI (reference sequence). V was shortened by 0 bases and J by 4 bases, with 5 bases between the two germline ends. The CDR3 sequence is 13 residues long.